Listed here are 8 T cell receptor beta chains from one sample, sequenced in a study of tumor-infiltrating lymphocytes in localized non-small cell lung cancer (dated by TCRdb to the early 2020s). Library preparation was by the immunoSEQ multiplex PCR assay. TCRdb re-hosts the immuneACCESS table, in-frame sequences only. Its copies lack some clones; in the studies checked, an unresolved V gene accounts for under half of them, and the cause for the rest is not known. The table for this sample lists approximately 16,000 clones; about 45% of them were counted only once. The ten largest clones add up to 16% of the sample. The sample was lung tumor tissue. The receptors originated from a human donor with non-small cell lung cancer.

This chain joins TRBV15 and TRBJ2-3, with 9 bases aligning to TRBD2. This CDR3 contains 18 residues. J gave up 1 base and V 1 base, and 9 bases lay outside the gene matches. In germline, CDR1 is LNHNV, CDR2 YYDKDF (reference sequence). The CDR3 sequence is CATSRASGVNAGTDTQYF. In nucleotides, the CDR3 is TGTGCCACCAGCAGAGCTAGCGGGGTTAATGCTGGCACAGATACGCAGTATTTT.

This clone was seen only a few times. The genes are TRBV7-7 and TRBJ2-5, with D possibly being TRBD1 (6 bases). V lost 5 bases to trimming and J lost 0 bases, with 10 bases between them. This CDR3 region has 14 residues. Per the germline V gene, CDR1 is SSHAT and CDR2 is FNYEAQ (reference sequence). CDR3 region: CASSAGTHQETQYF. CDR3 DNA: TGTGCCAGCAGCGCCGGGACACACCAAGAGACCCAGTACTTC.

This clone was picked up many times. The chain uses TRBV6-5 and TRBJ1-2; 7 bases agree with TRBD1. CDR1 and CDR2 (germline): MNHEY, SVGAGI. V lost 2 bases, J lost 10 bases, and 4 bases stayed unmatched. This CDR3 has 12 residues. This chain's CDR3 is CASSYGTVSYTF. The DNA for the CDR3 is TGTGCCAGCAGTTACGGGACAGTTTCCTACACCTTC.

The chain recombines TRBV5-1 with TRBJ1-2; the D gene is possibly TRBD1 (5 bases). CDR1 is SGHRS and CDR2 is YFSETQ in the germline V gene. The CDR3 runs to 16 residues. Between the trimmed V and J ends, which lost 6 bases and 4 bases, there was a span of 22 bases. In nucleotides, the CDR3 is TGCGCCAGCACCCCTGACACAGACAGAGTAGGCTATGGCTACACCTTC. It is translated as CASTPDTDRVGYGYTF.

This clone occurred many times. The V call is TRBV5-1, the J call TRBJ1-6; weak D call: TRBD1 (5 bases). The CDR3 has 12 residues. The V and J ends lost 0 bases and 14 bases respectively, with 9 bases between them. CDR1 SGHRS and CDR2 YFSETQ come from the germline V gene. CDR3: CASSLGGTTLHF. CDR3 sequence (DNA): TGCGCCAGCAGCTTGGGGGGGACTACCCTCCACTTT.

CDR3 in amino acids: CAWSPGGGTDTQYF. CDR3 DNA sequence: TGTGCCTGGAGTCCGGGGGGAGGCACAGATACGCAGTATTTT. The chain has TRBV30 and TRBJ2-3, with 7 bases fitting TRBD2. The J segment lost 1 base and the V segment lost 2 bases, leaving 3 bases of the junction unmatched. In germline, CDR1 is GTSNPN, CDR2 SVGIG (reference sequence). CDR3 length: 14 amino acids.

This clone has ten or more counts. CDR3 sequence reads: CASSIVAGLSYEQYF. The DNA of the CDR3 is TGTGCCAGTAGTATCGTTGCAGGACTCTCCTACGAGCAGTACTTC. The chain has TRBV19 and TRBJ2-7; D is perhaps TRBD2 (5 bases). The ends were cut back, 3 bases at V and 0 bases at J, with 12 bases in the middle. The CDR3 contains 15 residues. Germline-derived CDR1 and CDR2 are LNHDA and SQIVND (reference sequence).

The gene calls are TRBV19 and TRBJ1-2; D is ambiguous. The CDR3 runs 17 residues. The V and J ends lost 3 bases and 1 base respectively, with 18 bases between them. CDR1 LNHDA and CDR2 SQIVND come from the germline V gene (reference sequence). CDR3 in amino acids: CASSILVSAASNYGYTF. The CDR3 nucleotides are TGTGCCAGTAGTATTCTAGTCTCGGCAGCGAGTAACTATGGCTACACCTTC. Full variable domain (remainder filled in from reference TRBV19 and TRBJ1-2): DGGITQSPKYLFRKEGQNVTLSCEQNLNHDAMYWYRQDPGQGLRLIYYSQIVNDFQKGDIAEGYSVSREKKESFPLTVTSAQKNPTAFYLCASSILVSAASNYGYTFGSGTRLTVV.